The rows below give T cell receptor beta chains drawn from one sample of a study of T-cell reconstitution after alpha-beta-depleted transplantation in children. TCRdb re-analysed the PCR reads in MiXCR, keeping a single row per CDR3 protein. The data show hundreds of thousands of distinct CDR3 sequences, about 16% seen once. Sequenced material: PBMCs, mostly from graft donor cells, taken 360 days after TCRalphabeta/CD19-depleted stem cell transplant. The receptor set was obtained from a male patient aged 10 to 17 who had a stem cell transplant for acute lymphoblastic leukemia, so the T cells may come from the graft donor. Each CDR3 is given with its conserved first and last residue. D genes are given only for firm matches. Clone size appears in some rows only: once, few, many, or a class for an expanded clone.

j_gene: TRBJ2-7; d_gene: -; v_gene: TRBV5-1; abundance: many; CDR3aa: CASSRGGTYEQYF; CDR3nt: TGCGCCAGCAGCCGAGGAGGGACCTACGAGCAGTACTTC
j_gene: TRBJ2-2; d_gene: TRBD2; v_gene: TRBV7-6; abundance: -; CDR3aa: CASSSRTSGSSGELFF; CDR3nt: TGTGCCAGCAGCTCCCGGACTAGCGGGAGTTCCGGGGAGCTGTTTTTT
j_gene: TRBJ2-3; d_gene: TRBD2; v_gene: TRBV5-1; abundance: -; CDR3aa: CASSTHATGTSATTDTQYF; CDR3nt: TGCGCCAGCAGTACCCACGCGACCGGGACTAGCGCTACCACAGATACGCAGTATTTT
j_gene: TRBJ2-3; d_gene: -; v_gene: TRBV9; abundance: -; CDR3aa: CASSVDVDTQYF; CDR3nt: TGTGCCAGCAGCGTAGATGTAGATACGCAGTATTTT
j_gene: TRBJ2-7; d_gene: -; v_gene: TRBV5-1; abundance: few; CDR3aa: CATRKSTSVEVEQYF; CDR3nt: TGCGCCACCCGAAAATCGACTAGTGTAGAAGTCGAGCAGTACTTC
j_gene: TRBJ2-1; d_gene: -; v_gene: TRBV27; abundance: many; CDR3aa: CASSAQPSYNEQFF; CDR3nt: TGTGCCAGCAGCGCACAGCCTTCCTACAATGAGCAGTTCTTC
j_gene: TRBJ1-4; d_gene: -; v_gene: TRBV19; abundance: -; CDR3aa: CASSIGGPGGEKLFF; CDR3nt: TGTGCCAGTAGCATCGGCGGCCCTGGTGGTGAAAAACTGTTTTTT
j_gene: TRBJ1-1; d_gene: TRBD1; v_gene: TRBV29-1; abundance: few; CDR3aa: CSTRGQGARGTEAFF; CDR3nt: TGCAGCACACGGGGACAGGGGGCTAGGGGCACTGAAGCTTTCTTT
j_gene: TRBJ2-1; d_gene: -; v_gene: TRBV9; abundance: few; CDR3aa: CASSVPGYNEQFF; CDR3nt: TGTGCCAGCAGCGTACCAGGGTACAATGAGCAGTTCTTC
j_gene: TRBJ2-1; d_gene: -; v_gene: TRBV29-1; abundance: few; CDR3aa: CSVERVSAEQFF; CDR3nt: TGCAGCGTTGAGAGAGTCAGCGCTGAGCAGTTCTTC
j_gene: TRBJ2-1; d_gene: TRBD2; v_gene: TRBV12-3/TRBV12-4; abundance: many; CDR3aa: CASSSRTSDYNEQFF; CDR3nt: TGTGCCAGCAGTTCCAGGACTAGCGACTACAATGAGCAGTTCTTC
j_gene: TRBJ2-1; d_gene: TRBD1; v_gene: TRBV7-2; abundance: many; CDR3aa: CASSRRDRGFRVNNEQFF; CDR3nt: TGTGCCAGCAGCCGCAGGGACAGGGGCTTTAGAGTCAACAATGAGCAGTTCTTC
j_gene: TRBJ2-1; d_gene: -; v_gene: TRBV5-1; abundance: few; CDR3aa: CASSFTVSRQTYNEQFF; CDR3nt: TGCGCCAGCAGCTTTACAGTATCGAGACAGACCTACAATGAGCAGTTCTTC
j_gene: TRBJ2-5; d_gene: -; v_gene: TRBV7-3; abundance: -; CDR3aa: CASSLTTGLEETQYF; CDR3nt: TGTGCCAGCAGCTTAACTACGGGACTTGAAGAGACCCAGTACTTC
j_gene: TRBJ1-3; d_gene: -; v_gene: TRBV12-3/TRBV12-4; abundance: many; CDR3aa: CASLGSGNTIYF; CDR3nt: TGTGCCAGCTTGGGAAGTGGAAACACCATATATTTT
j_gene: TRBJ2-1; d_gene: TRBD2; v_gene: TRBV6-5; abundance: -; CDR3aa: CASSYQLYWEGRGNEQFF; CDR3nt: TGTGCCAGCAGTTACCAGCTCTACTGGGAGGGCCGGGGCAATGAGCAGTTCTTC
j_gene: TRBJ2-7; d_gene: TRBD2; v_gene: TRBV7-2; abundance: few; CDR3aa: CASSLARTSGSPYEQYF; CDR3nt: TGTGCCAGCAGCTTAGCAAGGACTAGCGGGAGCCCCTACGAGCAGTACTTC
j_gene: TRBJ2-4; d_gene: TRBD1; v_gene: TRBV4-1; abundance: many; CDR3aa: CASSQEDRGTNIQYF; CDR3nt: TGCGCCAGCAGCCAAGAGGACAGGGGGACAAACATTCAGTACTTC
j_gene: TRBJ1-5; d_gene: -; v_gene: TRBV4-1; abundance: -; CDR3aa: CASSQDPSSVGNQPQHF; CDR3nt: TGCGCCAGCAGCCAGGATCCGAGTAGCGTCGGCAATCAGCCCCAGCATTTT
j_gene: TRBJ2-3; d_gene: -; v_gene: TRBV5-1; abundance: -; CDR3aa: CASSLAVGADTQYF; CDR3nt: TGCGCCAGCAGCTTGGCGGTGGGAGCAGATACGCAGTATTTT
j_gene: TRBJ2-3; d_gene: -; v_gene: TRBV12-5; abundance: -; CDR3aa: CASGSEKGRDPQVDTQYF; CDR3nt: TGTGCTAGTGGTTCGGAGAAGGGAAGAGACCCGCAAGTGGATACGCAGTATTTT
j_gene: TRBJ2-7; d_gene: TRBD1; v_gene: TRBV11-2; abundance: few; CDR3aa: CASSWGQGNSLYEQYF; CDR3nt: TGTGCCAGCAGCTGGGGACAGGGGAATTCCCTCTACGAGCAGTACTTC
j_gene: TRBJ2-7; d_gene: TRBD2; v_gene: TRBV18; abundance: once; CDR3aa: CASSLGTSGILSYEQYF; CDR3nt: TGTGCCAGCTCACTTGGGACTAGCGGAATACTTTCCTACGAGCAGTACTTC
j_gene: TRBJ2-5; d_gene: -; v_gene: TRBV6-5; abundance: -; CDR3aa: CASSYMRGGETQYF; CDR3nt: TGTGCCAGCAGTTACATGAGGGGCGGTGAGACCCAGTACTTC
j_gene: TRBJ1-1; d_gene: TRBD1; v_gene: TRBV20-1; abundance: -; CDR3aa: CSARRRGRLVNTEAFF; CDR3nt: TGCAGTGCTAGACGCAGGGGGCGACTAGTGAACACTGAAGCTTTCTTT
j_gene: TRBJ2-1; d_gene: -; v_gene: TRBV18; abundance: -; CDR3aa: CASSPTRVAYNEQFF; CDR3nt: TGTGCCAGCTCACCAACTAGAGTGGCCTACAATGAGCAGTTCTTC